The 32 T cell receptor beta chains reported below all come from one sample, sequenced in a study of post-analysis software for immune sequencing data. Study observations and caveats: In patients, about 5 TRBV segments were more frequent than in controls, with TRBV5-6, TRBV5-1 and TRBV20-1 among them.

These TCRs are of unknown antigen specificity. Unique molecular identifiers were built into the TCR beta cDNA libraries. In TCRdb, the PCR reads were re-called with MiXCR into one record per CDR3 protein. This table holds about 760,000 distinct CDR3 sequences, 30% found once. The sequenced sample consisted of blood. Receptors were obtained from a girl aged 10-17 years with multiple sclerosis.

Many counts were recorded for this clonotype. The chain couples TRBV6-1 to TRBJ1-2; TRBD1 matches at 12 bases. CDR1 is MNHNS and CDR2 is SASEGT in the germline V gene. The CDR3 runs to 16 residues. Losses at the gene ends were 3 bases for V and 4 bases for J; bases not matched to a gene: 6. CDR3 residues: CASSDGTGGVGYGYTF. The CDR3 DNA is TGTGCCAGCAGTGACGGGACAGGGGGCGTCGGCTATGGCTACACCTTC.

The rearrangement links TRBV29-1 to TRBJ1-2; TRBD1 matches at 7 bases. Per germline, CDR1 SQVTM and CDR2 ANQGSEA. V shed 0 bases and J 5 bases; nucleotides not matched to a gene: 9. The CDR3 consists of 15 residues. Here the CDR3 reads CSVEDRSGGNYGYTF. In nucleotides, the CDR3 is TGCAGCGTTGAAGATCGGTCAGGGGGAAATTATGGCTACACCTTC. The full variable domain, in which reference TRBV29-1 and TRBJ1-2 provide the parts outside the CDR3, is SAVISQKPSRDICQRGTSLTIQCQVDSQVTMMFWYRQQPGQSLTLIATANQGSEATYESGFVIDKFPISRPNLTFSTLTVSNMSPEDSSIYLCSVEDRSGGNYGYTFGSGTRLTVV.

V usage is TRBV6-6 and J usage is TRBJ2-3; D remains ambiguous. The V and J ends lost 2 bases and 4 bases respectively, with 4 bases between them. This CDR3 contains 12 residues. Looked up from germline, CDR1 is MNHNY and CDR2 is SVGAGI (reference sequence). The CDR3 region is CASSYKADTQYF. The CDR3 region has the DNA TGTGCCAGCAGTTACAAGGCAGATACGCAGTATTTT.

This chain joins TRBV7-2 and TRBJ2-1, with a possible D match to TRBD2 (7 bases). The CDR3 has 15 amino acids. Germline assignment: CDR1 SGHTA and CDR2 FQGNSA. Trimming pared 6 bases from V and 1 base from J, leaving 13 bases between. CDR3 residues: CASSGGGRSYNEQFF. The CDR3 DNA reads TGTGCCAGCAGTGGGGGGGGCCGGTCCTACAATGAGCAGTTCTTC.

About this clonotype itself: An end of the junction does not agree with germline; a read error may underlie this. The chain is built from TRBV20-1 and TRBJ1-2; possible D gene TRBD1, 5 bases. CDR3 length equals 15 residues. Per the germline V gene, CDR1 is DFQATT and CDR2 is SNEGSKA (reference sequence). The CDR3 nucleotides read TGCAGCGCTAGAGATCTCAGGGACGGCCTCGGTGGCTACACCTTC. It codes for CSARDLRDGLGGYTF.

The V and J genes are TRBV10-3 and TRBJ2-3; 7 nucleotides line up with TRBD2. Trimming removed 6 bases from V and 2 bases from J; junction bases left unmatched: 5. This CDR3 region has 14 residues. Per germline, CDR1 ENHRY and CDR2 SYGVKD. The CDR3 nucleotides are TGTGCCATCAGGAGGGAGGGGCCCACAGATACGCAGTATTTT. As protein: CAIRREGPTDTQYF.

There are a few counts of this clonotype. This rearrangement joins TRBV6-5 to TRBJ2-7, with D possibly matching TRBD2 (6 bases). Deletions cut 2 bases from V and 2 bases from J, with 22 bases between. The CDR3 covers 18 residues. Germline V gives CDR1 MNHEY, CDR2 SVGAGI. The CDR3 coding sequence is TGTGCCAGCAGTTACGGAGGAACCGGGGCTAGCGTACCCTACGAGCAGTACTTC. This translates into CASSYGGTGASVPYEQYF.

V and J are TRBV13 and TRBJ2-5; D unresolved. The CDR3 totals 13 residues. V lost 2 bases and J 1 base, leaving 5 bases between the germline ends. The germline V gene has CDR1 PRHDT and CDR2 FYEKMQ (reference sequence). DNA for the CDR3: TGTGCCAGCAGCTTACAAACCCAAGAGACCCAGTACTTC. Protein product: CASSLQTQETQYF.

This chain joins TRBV10-3 and TRBJ2-3, with a tentative D call TRBD2 (5 bases). Trimming cost V 11 bases and J 4 bases, with 13 bases left between them. The CDR3 has 12 amino acids. The germline CDR1 and CDR2 sequences are ENHRY and SYGVKD. CDR3 protein: CAARTGPDTQYF. CDR3 coding DNA: TGTGCCGCCAGGACTGGACCAGATACGCAGTATTTT.

This clonotype was seen a few times. This rearrangement joins TRBV12-3 or TRBV12-4 to TRBJ1-2; no clear D gene. V gave up 5 bases and J gave up 0 bases, with 4 bases separating them. The CDR3 runs to 12 residues. The CDR3 sequence: CASSEANYGYTF. The CDR3 DNA is TGTGCCAGCAGTGAGGCTAACTATGGCTACACCTTC.

The chain employs TRBV4-3 and TRBJ1-2; 8 positions match TRBD1. This CDR3 has 15 amino acids. The germline gives CDR1 LGHNA, CDR2 YSLEER. Trimming removed 1 base from V and 4 bases from J; junction bases left unmatched: 5. In DNA, the CDR3 is TGCGCCAGCAGCCAAGCCCGGACAGGGAGCTATGGCTACACCTTC. It codes for CASSQARTGSYGYTF.

This sequence joins TRBV10-3 and TRBJ2-3; TRBD2 matches 13 bases. Looked up from germline, CDR1 is ENHRY and CDR2 is SYGVKD. Trimming cost V 6 bases and J 3 bases; bases outside gene matches: 6. The CDR3 spans 16 residues. This chain's CDR3 is CAISLLAGGLTDTQYF. Written as DNA, the CDR3 is TGTGCCATCAGCCTACTAGCGGGGGGGTTGACAGATACGCAGTATTTT.

This clonotype was observed a handful of times. V and J are TRBV5-1 and TRBJ2-5; no clear D gene. Germline CDR1 reads SGHRS; CDR2 reads YFSETQ. The CDR3 length is 14 residues. Between the trimmed V and J ends, which lost 0 bases and 2 bases, there was a span of 8 bases. The CDR3 DNA reads as TGCGCCAGCAGCTTGGAACACCCTCAAGAGACCCAGTACTTC. Residues: CASSLEHPQETQYF.

This clonotype was seen more than once but under ten times. This sequence joins TRBV20-1 and TRBJ2-7, with a tentative D call TRBD1 (5 bases). The germline CDR1 and CDR2 sequences are DFQATT and SNEGSKA (reference sequence). This CDR3 is 11 amino acids long. The germline V and J ends were trimmed by 3 bases and 6 bases, with 9 bases remaining between them. The CDR3 loop is CSARGLGEQYF. CDR3 in DNA: TGCAGTGCTAGGGGGCTTGGCGAGCAGTACTTC.

This clonotype was seen a handful of times. The chain is built from TRBV12-3 or TRBV12-4 and TRBJ1-2; tentatively, D is TRBD1 (5 bases). Deletions cut 5 bases from V and 2 bases from J, with 15 bases between. The CDR3 is made up of 15 amino acids. CDR3 nucleotides: TGTGCCAGCAGTAGCGGGGGGGGAGCGAACTATGGCTACACCTTC. Protein: CASSSGGGANYGYTF.

This clonotype was seen a few times. The rearrangement uses TRBV18 and TRBJ2-7; a possible D gene is TRBD1 (6 bases). The ends were cut back, 1 base at V and 0 bases at J, with 13 bases in the middle. The CDR3 loop spans 16 amino acids. CDR1 is KGHSH, CDR2 LQKENI, per germline. Here the CDR3 DNA reads TGTGCCAGCTCACCACGGGGTACAGGGCGCTCCTACGAGCAGTACTTC. It codes for CASSPRGTGRSYEQYF.

This clonotype was recorded many times. This chain joins TRBV18 and TRBJ2-1, with D uncertain. CDR1 is KGHSH, CDR2 LQKENI, per germline. V gave up 2 bases and J gave up 7 bases, with 9 bases separating them. CDR3 length: 13 residues. The DNA of the CDR3 is TGTGCCAGCTCACCAATGCTCGGTAATGAGCAGTTCTTC. As protein: CASSPMLGNEQFF.

This clonotype was seen ten or more times. The J gene is TRBJ2-1, the V gene TRBV7-2; 8 bases map to TRBD1. The CDR3 is made up of 17 amino acids. The germline V gene has CDR1 SGHTA and CDR2 FQGNSA. The V and J ends lost 1 base and 2 bases, in that order; junction bases with no gene match: 7. Here the CDR3 reads CASSLGQGAAPYNEQFF. For the CDR3, the DNA is TGTGCCAGCAGCTTAGGGCAGGGGGCGGCGCCCTACAATGAGCAGTTCTTC.

J is TRBJ1-5 and V is TRBV12-3 or TRBV12-4, with 8 bases fitting TRBD1. This CDR3 has 18 residues. The V and J ends lost 4 bases and 3 bases, in that order; junction bases with no gene match: 14. The chain's CDR3 is CASSYRTGRERSNQPQHF. In DNA form, the CDR3 reads TGTGCCAGCAGTTACCGGACAGGGCGCGAACGTTCCAATCAGCCCCAGCATTTT.

This clonotype was picked up a small number of times. This chain links TRBV20-1 with TRBJ2-1; D might be TRBD1 (5 bases). The CDR3 is 15 amino acids. Trimming stripped 0 bases from V and 0 bases from J, with 9 bases between. Germline CDR1 is DFQATT and CDR2 is SNEGSKA (reference sequence). The CDR3 DNA follows: TGCAGTGCTAGAGAGGCAGGGAACTCCTACAATGAGCAGTTCTTC. Translated, it gives CSAREAGNSYNEQFF.

V usage is TRBV5-1 and J usage is TRBJ2-1, with TRBD1 matching over 8 bases. The CDR3 is 15 amino acids. Germline V gene lookup returns CDR1 SGHRS and CDR2 YFSETQ. V gave up 0 bases and J gave up 5 bases; unmatched junction bases: 4. The CDR3 coding sequence is TGCGCCAGCAGCTTGGGCAGGGGGCGGAACAATGAGCAGTTCTTC. Protein sequence: CASSLGRGRNNEQFF.

The chain recombines TRBV20-1 with TRBJ2-5; 9 bases match TRBD2. There are 17 residues in the CDR3. V shed 3 bases, J shed 5 bases, and the junction held 16 bases outside the gene matches. From germline, CDR1 is DFQATT and CDR2 SNEGSKA (reference sequence). The CDR3 sequence is CSARGVGLAKFLETQYF. The DNA of the CDR3 is TGCAGTGCTAGGGGTGTCGGACTAGCGAAGTTTTTGGAGACCCAGTACTTC.

The chain has TRBV6-4 and TRBJ2-3; 9 bases fit TRBD2. With 0 bases clipped from V and 6 bases from J, the junction kept 4 bases outside the gene matches. The CDR3 spans 15 residues. The germline V gene encodes CDR1 MRHNA and CDR2 SNTAGT. The CDR3 bases are TGTGCCAGCAGTGACTCCCCTAGCGGGGTGGATACGCAGTATTTT. This gives the protein CASSDSPSGVDTQYF.

The CDR3 DNA reads as TGTGCCAGCAGTGACAGGGGGCGGTTGGGCACTGAAGCTTTCTTT. This sequence encodes CASSDRGRLGTEAFF. The chain is built from TRBV27 and TRBJ1-1; 10 bases fit TRBD1. CDR1 MNHEY and CDR2 SMNVEV come from the germline V gene (reference sequence). The CDR3 totals 15 residues. J was trimmed by 4 bases and V by 5 bases; bases with no gene match: 7.

This clonotype turned up a few times. The V gene is TRBV20-1, the J gene TRBJ1-1, with TRBD1 matching over 9 bases. CDR3 length: 12 amino acids. Germline CDR1 is DFQATT and CDR2 is SNEGSKA (reference sequence). This CDR3 reads CSATGGHTEAFF. In DNA, the CDR3 is TGCAGCGCCACAGGGGGCCACACTGAAGCTTTCTTT.

Only a few counts were recorded for this clonotype. The V gene is TRBV7-2, the J gene TRBJ2-7; D may be TRBD1 (5 bases). CDR3 length: 13 amino acids. Trimming removed 3 bases at V and 7 bases at J, with 13 bases between. Germline V lookup: CDR1 SGHTA, CDR2 FQGNSA. CDR3 sequence reads: CASSFPDSVEQYF. The DNA for the CDR3 is TGTGCCAGCAGCTTCCCTGACAGTGTTGAGCAGTACTTC.

This chain uses TRBV18 with TRBJ1-4, with 8 positions matching TRBD1. Germline CDR1 reads KGHSH; CDR2 reads LQKENI. This CDR3 has 17 amino acids. The J segment lost 8 bases and the V segment lost 0 bases, leaving 11 bases of the junction unmatched. The CDR3 spells CASSPPGQVAFGEKLFF. The CDR3 coding sequence is TGTGCCAGCTCACCACCGGGACAGGTGGCCTTTGGGGAAAAACTGTTTTTT.

This clonotype has only a few counts. The chain employs TRBV5-1 and TRBJ2-1; a possible D gene is TRBD1 (6 bases). There are 16 residues in the CDR3. The V gene lost 4 bases and the J gene lost 5 bases, with 19 bases spanning the gap. Looked up from germline, CDR1 is SGHRS and CDR2 is YFSETQ. CDR3 sequence (DNA): TGCGCCAGCAGCCCAGGAACCAGGGGATATGACAATGAGCAGTTCTTC. It encodes CASSPGTRGYDNEQFF.

This chain joins TRBV12-3 or TRBV12-4 and TRBJ1-6; 8 bases are shared with TRBD1. CDR3 size: 14 residues. Unmatched junction bases numbered 7, after V lost 6 bases and J lost 9 bases. The CDR3 bases are TGTGCCAGCAGGCCGCAGGGGGCGGCTTCACCCCTCCACTTT. Translation: CASRPQGAASPLHF.

This clonotype has only a few counts. The rearrangement uses TRBV25-1 and TRBJ2-1, with D hard to call. V gave up 0 bases and J gave up 12 bases, with 9 bases separating them. The CDR3 sequence is 12 residues long. The germline gives CDR1 MGHDK, CDR2 SYGVNS. In DNA form, the CDR3 reads TGTGCCAGCAGTGAATACGGCGGCGGGCAGTTCTTC. It encodes CASSEYGGGQFF.

Regarding this clonotype: At one boundary the junction diverges from the germline segment, which might be a read error. The rearrangement uses TRBV7-8 and TRBJ2-1; no reliable D call. Germline CDR1 reads SGHVS; CDR2 reads FQNEAQ. This CDR3 contains 13 residues. CDR3 loop: CASSFGGRNERFF. The CDR3 coding sequence is TGTGCCAGCAGCTTCGGCGGACGCAATGAGCGGTTCTTC.

This clonotype was detected ten times or more. V and J are TRBV29-1 and TRBJ1-2; D not certain. The germline V gene encodes CDR1 SQVTM and CDR2 ANQGSEA. This CDR3 spans 11 amino acids. V was cut by 6 bases and J by 1 base, with 6 bases left in between. The CDR3, as DNA: TGCAGCGTCCGCTATAACTATGGCTACACCTTC. It yields the protein CSVRYNYGYTF.